The 13 T cell receptor beta chains below were found in one sample sequenced in a study of blood T cell repertoires in COVID-19. The table came from immunoSEQ multiplex PCR; TCRdb's copy has only in-frame clones and leaves some out. There are about 150,000 clones in the sample; approximately 78% occur only once, and less than 7.5% lies in the top ten. Specimen: PBMCs or T cells enriched from blood (not recorded which). These receptors all come from a woman in her forties or fifties who had recovered from COVID-19.

The rearrangement joins TRBV7-8 to TRBJ1-4; no definite D call. CDR3 length: 17 residues. CDR1 and CDR2 (germline): SGHVS, FQNEAQ. The V gene lost 2 bases and the J gene lost 0 bases, with 13 bases spanning the gap. The CDR3 spells CASSLLTVTATNEKLFF. CDR3 DNA: TGTGCCAGCAGCTTACTCACGGTAACCGCAACTAATGAAAAACTGTTTTTT.

The rearrangement links TRBV7-7 to TRBJ2-2; a possible D gene is TRBD1 (5 bases). The V and J ends lost 5 bases and 1 base respectively, with 11 bases between them. Germline CDR1 reads SSHAT; CDR2 reads FNYEAQ (reference sequence). CDR3 length: 15 residues. The CDR3 is CASSRTTGNTGELFF. In DNA form, the CDR3 reads TGTGCCAGCAGCCGAACTACAGGGAACACCGGGGAGCTGTTTTTT.

The chain has TRBV7-2 and TRBJ1-5, with a possible D match to TRBD1 (6 bases). V gave up 3 bases and J gave up 0 bases, with 9 bases separating them. The CDR3 loop spans 15 amino acids. From germline, CDR1 is SGHTA and CDR2 FQGNSA. CDR3 amino acids: CASSLYRASNQPQHF. Written as DNA, the CDR3 is TGTGCCAGCAGCTTGTACAGGGCTAGCAATCAGCCCCAGCATTTT.

The V call is TRBV7-7, the J call TRBJ2-1; possibly TRBD2 for D (5 bases). Germline assignment: CDR1 SSHAT and CDR2 FNYEAQ (reference sequence). The CDR3 totals 15 residues. V was cut by 1 base and J by 9 bases, with 16 bases left in between. The CDR3 region has the DNA TGTGCCAGCAGCTTAGTTGGTGCCCCTGCGGGTGAGCAGTTCTTC. It is translated as CASSLVGAPAGEQFF.

The chain is built from TRBV19 and TRBJ2-1; D unclear. With 5 bases removed from V and 6 bases from J, the gap between germline ends came to 17 bases. Germline V gene sequence: CDR1 LNHDA, CDR2 SQIVND (reference sequence). The CDR3 extends over 15 amino acids. The CDR3, as DNA: TGTGCCAGTAGTCCCTATGTGCCCAGGTTCAATGAGCAGTTCTTC. Translating gives CASSPYVPRFNEQFF. Together with reference TRBV19 and TRBJ2-1, the CDR3 gives the full variable domain: DGGITQSPKYLFRKEGQNVTLSCEQNLNHDAMYWYRQDPGQGLRLIYYSQIVNDFQKGDIAEGYSVSREKKESFPLTVTSAQKNPTAFYLCASSPYVPRFNEQFFGPGTRLTVL.

This clone was detected a few times. The same CDR3 can be traced to other DNA sequences in this sample. This rearrangement joins TRBV18 to TRBJ2-5, with a possible D match to TRBD2 (6 bases). CDR3 length equals 13 residues. Germline V lookup: CDR1 KGHSH, CDR2 LQKENI. Trimming took 3 bases from V and 5 from J, leaving 10 bases between them. CDR3 protein: CASSPTGRETQYF. The CDR3 DNA reads TGTGCCAGCTCACCGACTGGGAGGGAGACCCAGTACTTC.

This clone appeared a few times. The chain is built from TRBV9 and TRBJ1-1; maybe TRBD1 (5 bases). There are 17 residues in the CDR3. V lost 3 bases and J 3 bases, leaving 21 bases between the germline ends. Germline loops: CDR1 SGDLS, CDR2 YYNGEE. Written as DNA, the CDR3 is TGTGCCAGCAGCGGGGGCGACGGGGCTTGGAGGGACACTGAAGCTTTCTTT. Translated, it gives CASSGGDGAWRDTEAFF. The entire variable domain, with the rest obtained from reference TRBV9 and TRBJ1-1, is as follows: DSGVTQTPKHLITATGQRVTLRCSPRSGDLSVYWYQQSLDQGLQFLIQYYNGEERAKGNILERFSAQQFPDLHSELNLSSLELGDSALYFCASSGGDGAWRDTEAFFGQGTRLTVV.

The V and J genes are TRBV28 and TRBJ2-5; a weak D match, TRBD2 (5 bases). Germline lookup yields CDR1 MDHEN and CDR2 SYDVKM. This CDR3 contains 12 residues. V was pared by 4 bases and J by 9 bases, with 12 bases between. CDR3 sequence: CASSWTFGAQYF. The DNA for the CDR3 is TGTGCCAGCAGTTGGACGTTCGGGGCCCAGTACTTC.

The gene calls are TRBV11-2 and TRBJ1-2; D not resolved. The CDR3 consists of 13 residues. Germline V gene sequence: CDR1 SGHAT, CDR2 FQNNGV. With 1 base removed from V and 2 bases from J, the gap between germline ends came to 5 bases. The CDR3 spells CASSLGQNYGYTF. The CDR3 DNA reads TGTGCCAGCAGCTTAGGTCAGAACTATGGCTACACCTTC.

The V gene is TRBV28, the J gene TRBJ2-1; 11 bases are a match to TRBD2. Germline V lookup: CDR1 MDHEN, CDR2 SYDVKM. The CDR3 is made up of 16 amino acids. V was clipped by 4 bases and J by 6 bases; unmatched bases: 8. CDR3 DNA sequence: TGTGCCAGCAGTTCACTAGCGGGGGCGGCCCCCAATGAGCAGTTCTTC. It yields the protein CASSSLAGAAPNEQFF.

Here the CDR3 DNA reads TGCGCCAGCAGCTTGGGGACAGGAAGAGAGACCCAGTACTTC. As protein: CASSLGTGRETQYF. The V gene is TRBV5-1, the J gene TRBJ2-5, with 7 bases that match TRBD1. V shed 0 bases and J 4 bases; nucleotides not matched to a gene: 3. Per the germline V gene, CDR1 is SGHRS and CDR2 is YFSETQ. This CDR3 contains 14 residues.

The J gene is TRBJ1-3, the V gene TRBV10-3; D might be TRBD1 (6 bases). V lost 6 bases and J lost 3, with 6 bases in between. Germline CDR1 and CDR2: ENHRY and SYGVKD. The CDR3 loop spans 12 amino acids. CDR3 sequence: CAIRTGGNTIYF. The DNA for the CDR3 is TGTGCCATCAGGACAGGTGGAAACACCATATATTTT.

This clone has only one observation. This CDR3 is CASSQDLVTDTQYF. The CDR3 DNA reads as TGTGCCAGCAGCCAAGACCTAGTGACAGATACGCAGTATTTT. The chain has TRBV14 and TRBJ2-3, with D uncertain. Trimming took 0 bases from V and 3 from J, leaving 7 bases between them. From germline, CDR1 is SGHDN and CDR2 FVKESK. The CDR3 loop spans 14 amino acids.